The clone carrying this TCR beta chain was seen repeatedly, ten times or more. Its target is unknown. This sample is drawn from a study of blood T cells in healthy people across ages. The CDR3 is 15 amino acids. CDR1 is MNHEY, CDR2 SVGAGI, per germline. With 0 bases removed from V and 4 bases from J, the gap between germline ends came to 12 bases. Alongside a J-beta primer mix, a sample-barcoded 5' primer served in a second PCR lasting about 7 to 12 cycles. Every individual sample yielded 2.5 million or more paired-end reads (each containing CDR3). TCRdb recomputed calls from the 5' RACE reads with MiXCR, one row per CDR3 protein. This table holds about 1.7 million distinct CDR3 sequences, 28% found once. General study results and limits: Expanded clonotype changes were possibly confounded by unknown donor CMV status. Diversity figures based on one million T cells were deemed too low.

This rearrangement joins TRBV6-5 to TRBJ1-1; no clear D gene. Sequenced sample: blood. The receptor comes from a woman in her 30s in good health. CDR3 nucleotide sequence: TGTGCCAGCAGTTACTCGCGGACCCCGGGCACTGAAGCTTTCTTT. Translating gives CASSYSRTPGTEAFF.